The rows below give T cell receptor beta chains drawn from one sample of a study of T-cell memory formation after mild COVID-19. MiXCR was run by TCRdb on the 5' RACE reads, yielding one entry per CDR3 protein. The repertoire consists of roughly 250,000 distinct CDR3 sequences, with 16% occurring once and the leading ten covering approximately 3.6%. The specimen sequenced was PBMCs or a T cell subset sorted from them (not recorded which). Receptors originate from a young man who had mild COVID-19 (a few samples of this study predate the infection). Cell type and time point are not known. Each CDR3 is given with its conserved first and last residue. D genes are given only for firm matches. Rows may omit the clone size; those that give it use once, few, many or a size class.

many,TRBV6-5,TRBJ2-3,NA,CASVYRGASGDTQYF,TGTGCCAGCGTCTACCGGGGGGCCAGCGGAGATACGCAGTATTTT
few,TRBV9,TRBJ2-4,NA,CASSPRGGQGGANIQYF,TGTGCCAGCAGCCCCCGAGGCGGACAAGGAGGGGCAAACATTCAGTACTTC
few,TRBV7-6,TRBJ2-1,NA,CASTLGQNGNEQFF,TGTGCCAGCACCTTGGGGCAGAACGGCAATGAGCAGTTCTTC
NA,TRBV28,TRBJ1-3,NA,CASTHLQGLRGNTIYF,TGTGCCAGCACCCACTTACAGGGTTTGAGAGGAAACACCATATATTTT
few,TRBV7-8,TRBJ2-5,NA,CASSLAGTTGETQYF,TGTGCCAGCAGCTTGGCAGGGACGACTGGAGAGACCCAGTACTTC
many,TRBV12-3/TRBV12-4,TRBJ2-1,TRBD2,CASSFRLAGLGEQFF,TGTGCCAGCAGTTTCAGACTAGCGGGACTAGGTGAGCAGTTCTTC
NA,TRBV18,TRBJ1-1,TRBD1,CASSLTGQAEGEAFF,TGTGCCAGCTCCCTGACGGGACAGGCGGAGGGTGAAGCTTTCTTT
many,TRBV5-1,TRBJ2-2,NA,CASSLGTVLNTGELFF,TGCGCCAGCAGCTTAGGTACAGTCCTAAACACCGGGGAGCTGTTTTTT
few,TRBV4-1,TRBJ1-5,NA,CASSRTLGQPQHF,TGCGCCAGCAGCCGCACGCTTGGTCAGCCCCAGCATTTT
NA,TRBV6-5,TRBJ2-3,NA,CAVGPGGSDTQYF,TGTGCCGTAGGCCCCGGAGGTTCAGATACGCAGTATTTT
many,TRBV4-3,TRBJ2-3,NA,CASSQDPSRADTQYF,TGCGCCAGCAGCCAAGATCCCTCTAGAGCAGATACGCAGTATTTT
few,TRBV5-1,TRBJ2-7,NA,CASTRSRGHEQYF,TGCGCCAGTACAAGAAGCAGGGGACACGAGCAGTACTTC
NA,TRBV12-3/TRBV12-4,TRBJ1-6,TRBD1,CASSYGQENSPLHF,TGTGCCAGCAGTTACGGACAGGAGAATTCACCCCTCCACTTT
few,TRBV27,TRBJ2-3,TRBD2,CASSFRSGGQRGTQYF,TGTGCCAGCAGTTTCCGCAGCGGGGGGCAACGAGGGACGCAGTATTTT
few,TRBV20-1,TRBJ2-7,NA,CSASPTGRVYEQYF,TGCAGTGCTAGCCCGACGGGAAGAGTCTACGAGCAGTACTTC
NA,TRBV6-2/TRBV6-3,TRBJ2-7,NA,CASSTSRQAQGAGQYEQYF,TGTGCCAGCAGTACCTCACGACAGGCCCAGGGAGCGGGGCAATACGAGCAGTACTTC
few,TRBV20-1,TRBJ1-4,NA,CSAHRMVYRRTNEKLFF,TGCAGTGCCCACAGGATGGTCTATCGTCGAACTAATGAAAAACTGTTTTTT
NA,TRBV5-1,TRBJ2-5,NA,CASTPSMGGETQYF,TGCGCCAGCACTCCCTCGATGGGGGGAGAGACCCAGTACTTC
few,TRBV5-6,TRBJ2-6,NA,CASSILRFSGANVLTF,TGTGCCAGCTCCATTCTCCGCTTCTCTGGGGCCAACGTCCTGACTTTC
NA,TRBV4-3,TRBJ2-2,TRBD2,CASSQEGGAGELFF,TGCGCCAGCAGCCAAGAGGGAGGGGCCGGGGAGCTGTTTTTT
few,TRBV7-3,TRBJ2-2,TRBD2,CASSFGAGLTGELFF,TGTGCCAGCAGCTTCGGAGCGGGGTTGACCGGGGAGCTGTTTTTT
many,TRBV5-1,TRBJ1-6,NA,CASSTQRTDGSPLHF,TGCGCCAGCAGCACCCAAAGGACCGACGGGTCACCCCTCCACTTT
NA,TRBV2,TRBJ1-4,NA,CASSPLTATNEKLFF,TGTGCCAGCAGTCCCCTGACTGCAACTAATGAAAAACTGTTTTTT
NA,TRBV7-8,TRBJ1-1,NA,CASSPRGGNTEAFF,TGTGCCAGCAGCCCACGGGGGGGGAACACTGAAGCTTTCTTT
few,TRBV7-9,TRBJ1-1,NA,CASSLGGTPVAFF,TGTGCCAGCAGCTTAGGAGGGACCCCAGTGGCTTTCTTT
NA,TRBV6-5,TRBJ2-1,TRBD1,CATNRGSEQFF,TGTGCCACCAACAGGGGCAGTGAGCAGTTCTTC
NA,TRBV4-1,TRBJ1-2,NA,CASSLSRSNYGYTF,TGCGCCAGCAGCCTCAGTAGGTCTAACTATGGCTACACCTTC
NA,TRBV4-1,TRBJ2-1,NA,CASSQARPSEQFF,TGCGCCAGCAGCCAAGCCCGCCCGAGTGAGCAGTTCTTC
NA,TRBV7-3,TRBJ2-1,NA,CASSPRTQGEQFF,TGTGCCAGCAGTCCCAGGACCCAGGGTGAGCAGTTCTTC
NA,TRBV12-3/TRBV12-4,TRBJ2-3,TRBD1,CATKQGSTDTQYF,TGTGCCACCAAACAGGGGAGCACAGATACGCAGTATTTT
few,TRBV12-3/TRBV12-4,TRBJ1-5,NA,CASSLYDSNQPQHF,TGTGCCAGCAGTTTATATGATAGCAATCAGCCCCAGCATTTT
NA,TRBV18,TRBJ2-5,NA,CASSEFSETQYF,TGTGCCAGCTCAGAATTTTCCGAGACCCAGTACTTC
NA,TRBV9,TRBJ2-6,TRBD1,CASSLARGQGFSGANVLTF,TGTGCCAGCAGCCTCGCTAGGGGACAGGGTTTCTCTGGGGCCAACGTCCTGACTTTC
NA,TRBV10-3,TRBJ1-2,NA,CAAGYGYTF,TGTGCCGCGGGGTATGGCTACACCTTC
few,TRBV20-1,TRBJ2-1,TRBD2,CSAISPGRIPRGGDEQFF,TGCAGTGCTATTTCGCCTGGCAGGATTCCCCGCGGGGGGGATGAGCAGTTCTTC
few,TRBV4-1,TRBJ1-2,NA,CASSQDPAPDYGYTF,TGCGCCAGCAGCCAAGACCCCGCGCCGGACTATGGCTACACCTTC
few,TRBV5-1,TRBJ2-3,NA,CASSLPGPGDTQYF,TGCGCCAGCAGCCTACCCGGGCCGGGAGATACGCAGTATTTT
few,TRBV7-2,TRBJ2-5,TRBD1,CASSLDWTGFGETQYF,TGTGCCAGCAGCTTAGACTGGACAGGGTTCGGGGAGACCCAGTACTTC
NA,TRBV5-5,TRBJ2-5,NA,CASSTRPSGPQETQYF,TGTGCCAGCAGCACGCGGCCTTCGGGGCCCCAAGAGACCCAGTACTTC
few,TRBV12-3/TRBV12-4,TRBJ1-2,NA,CASSYSGYGYTF,TGTGCCAGCAGTTATTCGGGCTATGGCTACACCTTC
NA,TRBV20-1,TRBJ1-5,NA,CSAKFARSNQPQHF,TGCAGTGCCAAATTCGCCCGTAGCAATCAGCCCCAGCATTTT
NA,TRBV7-6,TRBJ2-7,NA,CASSLERASYEQYF,TGTGCCAGCAGCTTAGAGAGGGCCTCCTACGAGCAGTACTTC
few,TRBV20-1,TRBJ1-5,NA,CSVPPGFNQPQHF,TGCAGTGTCCCCCCGGGATTCAATCAGCCCCAGCATTTT
once,TRBV25-1,TRBJ2-1,TRBD2,CDSSDGLAAEEQFF,TGTGACAGCAGTGACGGCCTAGCGGCTGAGGAGCAGTTCTTC
NA,TRBV21-1,TRBJ1-1,NA,CASSKGHFLNTEAFF,TGTGCCAGCAGCAAAGGGCATTTCCTGAACACTGAAGCTTTCTTT
few,TRBV28,TRBJ2-1,NA,CASTLDRRQFF,TGTGCCAGCACTCTGGACAGAAGGCAGTTCTTC
NA,TRBV12-3/TRBV12-4,TRBJ1-1,NA,CASSLLGHQAFF,TGTGCCAGCAGCCTTCTGGGACATCAAGCTTTCTTT
few,TRBV6-5,TRBJ2-3,TRBD2,CASTRAGGFTDTQYF,TGTGCCAGCACCCGAGCGGGGGGGTTCACAGATACGCAGTATTTT
NA,TRBV20-1,TRBJ2-2,NA,CSAKRTTNTGELFF,TGCAGTGCTAAGCGGACCACGAACACCGGGGAGCTGTTTTTT
few,TRBV6-2/TRBV6-3,TRBJ2-1,NA,CASRPQGGDEQFF,TGTGCCAGCAGACCTCAGGGGGGAGATGAGCAGTTCTTC
few,TRBV6-5,TRBJ2-6,TRBD1,CASSALQGAGANVLTF,TGTGCCAGCAGTGCGCTCCAGGGGGCTGGGGCCAACGTCCTGACTTTC
NA,TRBV6-1,TRBJ1-2,NA,CASRWRGGGYTF,TGTGCCAGCAGGTGGCGGGGTGGAGGCTACACCTTC
NA,TRBV5-1,TRBJ1-4,NA,CASSLVGAREEKLFF,TGCGCCAGCAGCTTGGTGGGGGCTCGAGAGGAAAAACTGTTTTTT
few,TRBV7-9,TRBJ2-1,NA,CASSLVGRRNEQFF,TGTGCCAGCAGCTTAGTGGGTAGGAGGAATGAGCAGTTCTTC
NA,TRBV12-3/TRBV12-4,TRBJ2-2,TRBD1,CASRNRGNTGELFF,TGTGCCAGCAGAAACAGGGGGAACACCGGGGAGCTGTTTTTT